These T cell receptor beta chains were read from a single sample in a study of T cell responses to AZD1222 COVID-19 vaccine. Some clones are missing from TCRdb's copy, which holds only in-frame ones; the method was immunoSEQ multiplex PCR. The sample includes 150,000 or so clones, approximately 83% of them seen just once. The sample in question was peripheral blood, obtained on day 0 of AZD1222 vaccination. The receptors come from an adult in good health. Both conserved end residues are part of each CDR3. The D gene is left open where the match is weak. Size is stated for part of the rows, as once, few or many counts, or as a class when the clone is expanded.

V gene: TRBV7-9; D gene: TRBD1; J gene: TRBJ2-1; clone size: NA; CDR3 DNA: TGTGCCAGCAGCTTACTCCAGGGGGCGGATAATGAGCAGTTCTTC; CDR3 protein: CASSLLQGADNEQFF
V gene: TRBV11-3; D gene: TRBD1; J gene: TRBJ2-7; clone size: NA; CDR3 DNA: TGTGCCAGCAGCCCGGGGACAGGGGAGAACGAGCAGTACTTC; CDR3 protein: CASSPGTGENEQYF
V gene: TRBV4-1; D gene: TRBD2; J gene: TRBJ2-1; clone size: NA; CDR3 DNA: TGCGCCAGCGCCCCGGCGGGGGGGCCTTATGTCTACAATGAGCAGTTCTTC; CDR3 protein: CASAPAGGPYVYNEQFF
V gene: TRBV7-2; D gene: NA; J gene: TRBJ1-3; clone size: NA; CDR3 DNA: TGTGCCAGCAGCTCGACCGGGACGGCGGACACCATATATTTT; CDR3 protein: CASSSTGTADTIYF
V gene: TRBV9; D gene: NA; J gene: TRBJ1-2; clone size: NA; CDR3 DNA: TGTGCCAGCAGTGAAGGAGTTTCCTATGGCTACACCTTC; CDR3 protein: CASSEGVSYGYTF
V gene: TRBV19; D gene: TRBD1; J gene: TRBJ1-1; clone size: NA; CDR3 DNA: TGTGCCAGTAGGCATAACAGGGGGAAGGTTTCTGAAGCTTTCTTT; CDR3 protein: CASRHNRGKVSEAFF
V gene: TRBV10-3; D gene: NA; J gene: TRBJ2-4; clone size: NA; CDR3 DNA: TGTGCCATCAGTGAGTTTAGGGAGGCCAAAAACATTCAGTACTTC; CDR3 protein: CAISEFREAKNIQYF
V gene: TRBV19; D gene: TRBD1; J gene: TRBJ1-5; clone size: NA; CDR3 DNA: TGTGCCAGTAGCCCCCGGGACAGAGTTTATTGGCCCCAGCATTTT; CDR3 protein: CASSPRDRVYWPQHF
V gene: TRBV28; D gene: NA; J gene: TRBJ1-4; clone size: NA; CDR3 DNA: TGTGCCAGCCGTCTACGGGTTGGTGAAAAACTGTTTTTT; CDR3 protein: CASRLRVGEKLFF
V gene: TRBV11-2; D gene: NA; J gene: TRBJ1-4; clone size: few; CDR3 DNA: TGTGCCAGCAGCACGAGGGGCCGGCGAAAACTGTTTTTT; CDR3 protein: CASSTRGRRKLFF
V gene: TRBV30; D gene: NA; J gene: TRBJ1-6; clone size: NA; CDR3 DNA: TGTGCCTGGAGTCCAGGCGGTTCACCCCTCCACTTT; CDR3 protein: CAWSPGGSPLHF
V gene: TRBV18; D gene: NA; J gene: TRBJ2-5; clone size: NA; CDR3 DNA: TGTGCCAGCTCACCACCGGGGAGGGGGCCAGCTTCGGCCCAGTACTTC; CDR3 protein: CASSPPGRGPASAQYF
V gene: TRBV29-1; D gene: TRBD2; J gene: TRBJ2-6; clone size: few; CDR3 DNA: TGCAGCGTTGTAAGGGCTAGCGGGAGCTCTGGGGCCAACGTCCTGACTTTC; CDR3 protein: CSVVRASGSSGANVLTF
V gene: TRBV27; D gene: TRBD2; J gene: TRBJ2-1; clone size: NA; CDR3 DNA: TGTGCCAGCAGTTTATCAGTCGCCTGGATAGCGGGAGTTTGGAATGAGCAGTTCTTC; CDR3 protein: CASSLSVAWIAGVWNEQFF
V gene: TRBV10-2; D gene: TRBD2; J gene: TRBJ2-7; clone size: NA; CDR3 DNA: TGCGCCAGCGCGAGACTCGGGGGGGAGCAGTACTTC; CDR3 protein: CASARLGGEQYF
V gene: TRBV18; D gene: NA; J gene: TRBJ2-1; clone size: NA; CDR3 DNA: TGTGCCAGCTCATGGGAGGGGGATGAGCAGTTCTTC; CDR3 protein: CASSWEGDEQFF
V gene: TRBV30; D gene: NA; J gene: TRBJ1-2; clone size: NA; CDR3 DNA: TGTGCCTGGGCCCGGGACGGTGGCTACACCTTC; CDR3 protein: CAWARDGGYTF
V gene: TRBV5-6; D gene: TRBD2; J gene: TRBJ2-3; clone size: NA; CDR3 DNA: TGTGCCAGCAGCAGCGGACTAGCGGGAAAGGCAGATACGCAGTATTTT; CDR3 protein: CASSSGLAGKADTQYF
V gene: TRBV18; D gene: NA; J gene: TRBJ2-2; clone size: NA; CDR3 DNA: TGTGCCAGCTCACCCACCTCGGGGGACAACACCGGGGAGCTGTTTTTT; CDR3 protein: CASSPTSGDNTGELFF
V gene: TRBV7-2; D gene: NA; J gene: TRBJ2-7; clone size: NA; CDR3 DNA: TGTGCCAGCAGCTTAGCTGCCTACGAGCAGTACTTC; CDR3 protein: CASSLAAYEQYF
V gene: TRBV19; D gene: TRBD2; J gene: TRBJ2-7; clone size: NA; CDR3 DNA: TGTGCCAGTAGTACCCACCCCGGACTAGCGGAAGAGCAGTACTTC; CDR3 protein: CASSTHPGLAEEQYF
V gene: TRBV6-5; D gene: TRBD1; J gene: TRBJ1-2; clone size: NA; CDR3 DNA: TGTGCCAGCAGAGGGGGCGCGGGTAACTATGGCTACACCTTC; CDR3 protein: CASRGGAGNYGYTF